One sample yielded the 25 T cell receptor beta chains listed below, sequenced in a study of post-analysis software for immune sequencing data. Whole-study findings and limits: Controls had lower frequencies than patients of five or six TRBV segments, which included TRBV5-6, TRBV5-1 and TRBV20-1.

The TCR beta cDNA libraries carried unique molecular identifiers. MiXCR was run by TCRdb on the PCR reads, yielding one entry per CDR3 protein. The sample includes a few hundred thousand distinct CDR3 sequences, 45% of them seen just once. Their antigens remain unidentified. Input material: blood. Every receptor here comes from a girl aged 10 to 17 with multiple sclerosis.

The chain links TRBV7-2 to TRBJ1-2; D unclear. Germline V gene sequence: CDR1 SGHTA, CDR2 FQGNSA. The CDR3 contains 14 residues. V was trimmed by 2 bases and J by 3 bases, leaving 10 bases between them. In nucleotides, the CDR3 is TGTGCCAGCAGCTTAAAACAGATTGACTATGGCTACACCTTC. Encoded protein: CASSLKQIDYGYTF.

The chain is built from TRBV29-1 and TRBJ1-2; D uncertain. CDR3 length equals 8 residues. CDR1 is SQVTM, CDR2 ANQGSEA, per germline. Trimming pared 8 bases from V and 9 bases from J, leaving 7 bases between. CDR3 DNA sequence: TGCAGCTCAGACAGCTACACCTTC. Amino acids: CSSDSYTF.

The chain links TRBV20-1 to TRBJ2-4; D unresolved. The CDR3 extends over 10 amino acids. Germline CDR1 is DFQATT and CDR2 is SNEGSKA (reference sequence). V lost 3 bases and J 13 bases, leaving 10 bases between the germline ends. The CDR3 bases are TGCAGTGCTAGTTTTGGTGAGCAGTACTTC. Encoded protein: CSASFGEQYF.

V is TRBV20-1 and J is TRBJ2-7; D gene ambiguous. The DNA end is a closer match to TRBJ2-5, so the J assignment may be wrong. Germline V gives CDR1 DFQATT, CDR2 SNEGSKA (reference sequence). The CDR3 runs 14 residues. The DNA of the CDR3 is TGCAGTGCAGCAGGCGACGGGCTTCGTGAGACCCAGTACTTC. It codes for CSAAGDGLRETQYF.

This clonotype was found a few times. The CDR3 is CASSLASSGALGGEQFF. The CDR3 nucleotides read TGTGCCAGCAGTTTAGCGTCCTCAGGGGCCCTAGGGGGAGAGCAGTTCTTC. The chain joins TRBV12-3 or TRBV12-4 to TRBJ2-1; D may be TRBD1 (6 bases). The CDR3 consists of 17 residues. V was pared by 0 bases and J by 10 bases, with 22 bases between.

In its sample, this clonotype was seen a few times. The genes are TRBV28 and TRBJ1-2; 9 bases fit TRBD1. The CDR3 extends over 15 amino acids. Germline CDR1 MDHEN, CDR2 SYDVKM. Unmatched junction bases numbered 9, after V lost 3 bases and J lost 7 bases. CDR3 loop: CASSLPLDRGSGYTF. The CDR3 DNA is TGTGCCAGCAGTTTGCCCCTGGACAGGGGCAGTGGCTACACCTTC.

This clonotype was recorded only once. One end of the junction fails to match germline, which may point to a read error. This rearrangement joins TRBV2 to TRBJ2-1, with D tentatively TRBD1 (6 bases). The germline V gene encodes CDR1 SNHLY and CDR2 FYNNEI. This CDR3 spans 19 amino acids. The CDR3 sequence: CASSEIGRGVARGVNGQFF. The CDR3 bases are TGTGCCAGCAGTGAAATCGGCAGGGGAGTCGCCAGGGGTGTCAATGGGCAGTTCTTC. Using reference TRBV2 and TRBJ2-1 for the parts outside the CDR3, the full variable domain is EPEVTQTPSHQVTQMGQEVILRCVPISNHLYFYWYRQILGQKVEFLVSFYNNEISEKSEIFDDQFSVERPDGSNFTLKIRSTKLEDSAMYFCASSEIGRGVARGVNGQFFGPGTRLTVL.

The chain uses TRBV7-8 and TRBJ2-3; TRBD2 agrees at 9 bases. Germline CDR1 reads SGHVS; CDR2 reads FQNEAQ. CDR3 length equals 18 residues. V shed 5 bases and J 5 bases; nucleotides not matched to a gene: 17. The CDR3: CASSAYRSTSGREDTQYF. DNA of the CDR3: TGTGCCAGCAGCGCCTACCGCTCTACTAGCGGGCGTGAAGATACGCAGTATTTT.

The chain combines TRBV6-5 with TRBJ2-7; no clear D gene. V lost 0 bases, J lost 4 bases, and 16 bases lay in between. The CDR3 loop spans 16 amino acids. Per germline, CDR1 MNHEY and CDR2 SVGAGI. CDR3 bases: TGTGCCAGCAGTTACTCAACGTCTCGGAGTGGGTACGAGCAGTACTTC. Translated: CASSYSTSRSGYEQYF.

With respect to this clonotype: Germline and junction disagree at one end, which may indicate a read error. The chain is built from TRBV12-3 or TRBV12-4 and TRBJ2-1; possible D gene TRBD2, 6 bases. The CDR3 has 11 residues. The CDR3: CGSCGYNEQFF. The CDR3 DNA follows: TGCGGGAGTTGTGGCTACAATGAGCAGTTCTTC.

The chain carries TRBV7-8 and TRBJ1-4, with a weak D call TRBD1 (5 bases). Germline loops: CDR1 SGHVS, CDR2 FQNEAQ. Trimming shortened V by 5 bases and J by 8 bases, and 15 bases separated the two germline ends. There are 14 residues in the CDR3. The CDR3 DNA reads as TGTGCCAGCAGCCGACCCAGGGTGGGGGAAAAACTGTTTTTT. Its translation is CASSRPRVGEKLFF.

V is TRBV11-2 and J is TRBJ1-2; D remains ambiguous. Germline CDR1 and CDR2: SGHAT and FQNNGV. V lost 4 bases and J 2 bases, leaving 11 bases between the germline ends. CDR3 length: 14 residues. The DNA for the CDR3 is TGTGCCAGCAGCTCGTACAGTTACAACTATGGCTACACCTTC. Translation gives CASSSYSYNYGYTF.

J is TRBJ1-1 and V is TRBV6-2 or TRBV6-3; 8 bases fit TRBD1. Germline V lookup: CDR1 MNHEY, CDR2 SVGEGT. V trimming: 5 bases; J trimming: 5 bases; junction bases outside the gene matches: 13. This CDR3 is built from 16 residues. CDR3 sequence (DNA): TGTGCCAGCAGTGCTCTTTGGACAGGGAGGCGTACTGAAGCTTTCTTT. This sequence encodes CASSALWTGRRTEAFF.

The chain joins TRBV5-1 to TRBJ2-7; D call uncertain. Between the trimmed V and J ends, which lost 0 bases and 3 bases, there was a span of 16 bases. This CDR3 region has 16 residues. Germline CDR1 and CDR2: SGHRS and YFSETQ. The CDR3 protein is CASSLDPSQGYYEQYF. CDR3 nucleotide sequence: TGCGCCAGCAGCTTGGACCCATCTCAAGGGTACTACGAGCAGTACTTC.

This chain uses TRBV2 with TRBJ1-2; possible D gene TRBD1, 6 bases. The ends were cut back, 0 bases at V and 4 bases at J, with 12 bases in the middle. In germline, CDR1 is SNHLY, CDR2 FYNNEI. The CDR3 totals 15 residues. For the CDR3, the DNA is TGTGCCAGCAGTGAAGCGGCGGGGGGCGTCTATGGCTACACCTTC. It yields the protein CASSEAAGGVYGYTF. Combining the CDR3 with reference TRBV2 and TRBJ1-2 gives the whole variable domain EPEVTQTPSHQVTQMGQEVILRCVPISNHLYFYWYRQILGQKVEFLVSFYNNEISEKSEIFDDQFSVERPDGSNFTLKIRSTKLEDSAMYFCASSEAAGGVYGYTFGSGTRLTVV.

The V and J genes are TRBV27 and TRBJ2-7, with 7 bases fitting TRBD1. The V segment lost 0 bases and the J segment 5 bases; nucleotides outside the gene matches: 10. Germline CDR1 is MNHEY and CDR2 is SMNVEV (reference sequence). This CDR3 spans 16 amino acids. The CDR3: CASSLSQATGTHEQYF. The DNA for the CDR3 is TGTGCCAGCAGTTTATCCCAGGCGACAGGGACCCACGAGCAGTACTTC.

V gene TRBV28 combines with J gene TRBJ2-1; no clear D gene. Trimming removed 1 base at V and 4 bases at J, with 11 bases between. This CDR3 comprises 15 residues. Germline V lookup: CDR1 MDHEN, CDR2 SYDVKM. The CDR3 coding sequence is TGTGCCAGCAGTTTATATTGGGGAATTTACAATGAGCAGTTCTTC. Its protein is CASSLYWGIYNEQFF.

There are a few counts of this clonotype. The chain recombines TRBV24-1 with TRBJ2-7, with D maybe TRBD1 (7 bases). The V and J ends lost 2 bases and 7 bases respectively, with 20 bases between them. CDR3 size: 16 residues. Germline loops: CDR1 KGHDR, CDR2 SFDVKD. CDR3 amino acids: CATSDSYRGTREEQYF. The CDR3 nucleotides are TGTGCCACCAGTGATTCTTACAGGGGTACCCGGGAGGAGCAGTACTTC.

The chain uses TRBV12-3 or TRBV12-4 and TRBJ1-1, with 8 bases fitting TRBD1. The CDR3 is 15 residues long. V trimming: 6 bases; J trimming: 1 base; junction bases outside the gene matches: 7. The CDR3 DNA reads as TGTGCCAGCAGGAAAGACGGACAGGGGAACACTGAAGCTTTCTTT. As protein: CASRKDGQGNTEAFF.

This clonotype was counted ten times or more. The V call is TRBV20-1, the J call TRBJ2-2, with D uncertain. The CDR3 loop spans 13 amino acids. V lost 1 base and J lost 1, with 4 bases in between. The germline V gene has CDR1 DFQATT and CDR2 SNEGSKA (reference sequence). The CDR3 DNA is TGCAGTGCTAGAGTTATGAACACCGGGGAGCTGTTTTTT. It is translated as CSARVMNTGELFF.

The V call is TRBV30, the J call TRBJ1-2; D is unresolved. Germline CDR1 GTSNPN, CDR2 SVGIG (reference sequence). CDR3 length: 13 amino acids. V was trimmed by 1 base and J by 4 bases, leaving 10 bases between them. The DNA for the CDR3 is TGTGCCTGGAGTGAGGGCTACCTCTATGGCTACACCTTC. Protein product: CAWSEGYLYGYTF.

This chain links TRBV5-1 with TRBJ2-1, with D possibly being TRBD2 (5 bases). With 4 bases removed from V and 0 bases from J, the gap between germline ends came to 14 bases. This CDR3 contains 16 residues. CDR1 and CDR2 from the germline V gene are SGHRS and YFSETQ. This CDR3 reads CASSLRAVSSYNEQFF. The DNA for the CDR3 is TGCGCCAGCAGCCTTAGAGCGGTTAGCTCCTACAATGAGCAGTTCTTC.

The genes are TRBV27 and TRBJ2-1; 14 nucleotides align to TRBD2. The CDR3 is 19 residues long. The V gene's germline CDR1 is MNHEY and CDR2 SMNVEV (reference sequence). V shed 4 bases, J shed 4 bases, and the junction held 12 bases outside the gene matches. The CDR3 sequence: CASSSPGLAGAYVYNEQFF. The CDR3 region has the DNA TGTGCCAGCAGTTCTCCGGGACTAGCGGGAGCGTATGTTTACAATGAGCAGTTCTTC.

The chain has TRBV6-6 and TRBJ1-1; tentatively, D is TRBD1 (5 bases). V was clipped by 2 bases and J by 4 bases, with 17 bases between them. This CDR3 comprises 16 residues. Germline V gene lookup returns CDR1 MNHNY and CDR2 SVGAGI (reference sequence). CDR3 in DNA: TGTGCCAGCAGTTACCCTTCCGGGGGAAGGGGCACTGAAGCTTTCTTT. This encodes CASSYPSGGRGTEAFF.

The gene calls are TRBV3-1 and TRBJ2-5, with 9 nucleotides matching TRBD2. The length of the CDR3 is 18 residues. Trimming removed 6 bases from V and 4 bases from J; junction bases left unmatched: 18. Germline values: CDR1 LGHDT, CDR2 YNNKEL (reference sequence). The CDR3 nucleotides are TGTGCCAGCAGTCCCGGGCTAGCGGGAAACGCCGGTCTAGAGACCCAGTACTTC. Translation: CASSPGLAGNAGLETQYF.